This T cell receptor beta chain comes out of a study of response to subunit inactivated influenza vaccine. Findings and limits, study-wide: Researchers suggested that each seasonal influenza vaccination recruits few new T cells.

The CDR3 covers 14 residues. Germline values: CDR1 DFQATT, CDR2 SNEGSKA (reference sequence). V was cut by 6 bases and J by 2 bases, with 17 bases left in between. Via MiXCR, TCRdb re-called the RT-PCR reads, giving one row per CDR3 protein. The sample has 650,000 to 800,000 distinct CDR3 sequences; over 11% are singletons. In this sample, this clonotype turned up a few times. As yet, its antigen is unknown. The source was PBMCs from blood, collected 14 to 15 days before vaccination. The sequence was collected from a man in his forties or fifties who received an inactivated influenza vaccine. The chain carries TRBV20-1 and TRBJ2-7, with TRBD1 as a possible D gene (5 bases). The CDR3 DNA reads TGCAGTGCCGATAAGGGGCGTCTGCCCTACGAGCAGTACTTC. It codes for CSADKGRLPYEQYF.